A single sample gave rise to the 5 T cell receptor beta chains below, sequenced in a study of control samples from healthy donors and cancer patients. The method was immunoSEQ multiplex PCR; TCRdb's version includes in-frame clones alone and lacks a portion of them. The table includes approximately 110,000 clones, around 89% detected once. Sequencing used blood. These receptors originate from a woman between 45 and 65 years old in good health.

This CDR3 reads CAWSVLSYNEKLFF. Here the CDR3 DNA reads TGTGCCTGGAGTGTACTCAGTTATAATGAAAAACTGTTTTTT. V usage is TRBV30 and J usage is TRBJ1-4, with D unclear. The CDR3 totals 14 residues. Per germline, CDR1 GTSNPN and CDR2 SVGIG (reference sequence). The V end was cut by 0 bases, the J end by 4 bases, with 9 bases between.

The chain recombines TRBV11-2 with TRBJ2-5; no reliable D call. Trimming removed 0 bases at V and 5 bases at J, with 16 bases between. Germline assignment: CDR1 SGHAT and CDR2 FQNNGV. The CDR3 loop spans 16 amino acids. The CDR3 nucleotides are TGTGCCAGCAGCTTAGAGCGTCTGCGGATTGGGGAGACCCAGTACTTC. This translates into CASSLERLRIGETQYF.

This rearrangement joins TRBV5-8 to TRBJ1-2, with D uncertain. The germline V gene has CDR1 SGHTS and CDR2 YDEGEE. V was clipped by 4 bases and J by 7 bases, with 14 bases between them. This CDR3 has 13 residues. The CDR3 sequence: CASSPGLASGYTF. The CDR3 region has the DNA TGTGCCAGCAGCCCCGGACTTGCGAGTGGCTACACCTTC.

The V call is TRBV6-6, the J call TRBJ2-7; tentative D call: TRBD2 (6 bases). Per the germline V gene, CDR1 is MNHNY and CDR2 is SVGAGI (reference sequence). V dropped 5 bases and J dropped 12 bases, with 23 bases sitting between them. This CDR3 is built from 14 residues. The CDR3 DNA follows: TGTGCCAGCAGTCCTTCCTCCGGGACTCCGCCGGGGTACGTC. Translated: CASSPSSGTPPGYV.

This chain uses TRBV2 with TRBJ1-5; TRBD1 matches at 8 bases. This CDR3 has 15 residues. From germline, CDR1 is SNHLY and CDR2 FYNNEI. With V trimmed by 6 bases and J by 5 bases, 9 bases remained unmatched. CDR3 DNA: TGTGCCAGCAGGGTTGGACAGGGAAGGGATCAGCCCCAGCATTTT. This encodes CASRVGQGRDQPQHF. The full variable domain, with the rest looked up from reference TRBV2 and TRBJ1-5, is EPEVTQTPSHQVTQMGQEVILRCVPISNHLYFYWYRQILGQKVEFLVSFYNNEISEKSEIFDDQFSVERPDGSNFTLKIRSTKLEDSAMYFCASRVGQGRDQPQHFGDGTRLSIL.